Included here is one T cell receptor (beta chain) sequence, with context. The antigen remains undetermined. The sample belongs to a study of cytomegalovirus exposure and HLA in healthy donors. General study points: When analyzed later, a missense DCLRE1C variant was found to be linked to TCR beta V- and J-gene trimming. Earlier analysis yielded a pattern in which most TCR beta V segments were productive about 87% or about 30% of the time.

Amplification used 60 Vbeta primers and 13 Jbeta primers. Per the original methods: Unique TCR beta chains totaled roughly 79 million in a later count, with roughly 10 million of them shared. Profiled with immunoSEQ multiplex PCR; TCRdb holds only in-frame clones, not every one. Clone size and the V and J calls come from that table; the DNA yielded D and trimming. This table holds around 210,000 clones, 82% found once. The V segment lost 1 base and the J segment 1 base; nucleotides outside the gene matches: 7. CDR3 size: 17 residues. Per the germline V gene, CDR1 is SGHRS and CDR2 is YFSETQ. V and J are TRBV5-1 and TRBJ2-3, with 9 bases lining up with TRBD2. The sample comprised PBMCs. The TCR originated in a woman in her forties in good health and CMV-seronegative. This CDR3 reads CASSLIHRTSGTDTQYF. The CDR3 coding sequence is TGCGCCAGCAGCTTGATACATAGGACTAGCGGCACAGATACGCAGTATTTT.